This T cell receptor (beta chain) was documented in a study of T cells in localized non-small cell lung cancer. Overall study findings and caveats: Researchers found a median around 58 of the top 100 tumor clones in adjacent lung. Peak T cell clonality was found in uninvolved adjacent lung, exceeding tumor.

On this clone: Antigen specificity is unknown.

Some clones are missing from TCRdb's copy, which holds only in-frame ones; the method was immunoSEQ multiplex PCR. The profile shows 64,000 or so clones, almost 90% of them singletons. CDR1 and CDR2 (germline): MNHNY, SVGAGI (reference sequence). The V segment lost 5 bases and the J segment 5 bases; nucleotides outside the gene matches: 9. The CDR3 length is 15 residues. The sequence was collected from a woman between 40 and 69 years old with stage I lung adenocarcinoma. The genes are TRBV6-6 and TRBJ1-5, with 7 bases identical to TRBD1. Sequenced material: peripheral blood, taken before any cancer treatment. The chain's CDR3 is CASSRQGLRDQPQHF. The CDR3 DNA reads TGTGCCAGCAGTAGACAGGGTCTCAGGGATCAGCCCCAGCATTTT.